The rows below give T cell receptor beta chains drawn from one sample of a study of cytomegalovirus exposure and HLA in healthy donors. Clones were read by immunoSEQ multiplex PCR, and TCRdb kept only the in-frame ones, dropping some. The sample has around 180,000 clones, roughly 80% seen once. The sample was PBMCs. The source is a man younger than 40 in good health and CMV-seropositive. CDR3s include the opening cysteine and the closing phenylalanine or tryptophan. The D gene is left open where the match is weak. Size is omitted from some rows. Given values are once, few, many or a class for expanded clones.

v_gene: TRBV15; d_gene: -; j_gene: TRBJ1-3; abundance: -; CDR3aa: CATSRFGGSSGNTIYF; CDR3nt: TGTGCCACCAGCAGGTTCGGGGGTAGCTCTGGAAACACCATATATTTT
v_gene: TRBV7-3; d_gene: -; j_gene: TRBJ2-1; abundance: -; CDR3aa: CASSLQGLGEQFF; CDR3nt: TGTGCCAGCAGCTTACAGGGCCTCGGGGAGCAGTTCTTC
v_gene: TRBV7-9; d_gene: TRBD1; j_gene: TRBJ2-7; abundance: -; CDR3aa: CASSQLGQRSYEQYF; CDR3nt: TGTGCCAGCAGCCAACTGGGACAGCGCTCCTACGAGCAGTACTTC
v_gene: TRBV11-3; d_gene: TRBD2; j_gene: TRBJ2-1; abundance: -; CDR3aa: CASSFGTTDNEQFF; CDR3nt: TGTGCCAGCAGCTTTGGGACTACCGACAATGAGCAGTTCTTC
v_gene: TRBV6-5; d_gene: TRBD1; j_gene: TRBJ2-2; abundance: -; CDR3aa: CASSWGQGTGELFF; CDR3nt: TGTGCCAGCAGTTGGGGACAGGGAACCGGGGAGCTGTTTTTT
v_gene: TRBV7-9; d_gene: -; j_gene: TRBJ2-7; abundance: -; CDR3aa: CASSPPMDSTLKSSYEQYF; CDR3nt: TGTGCCAGCAGCCCTCCCATGGACAGTACTCTTAAAAGCTCCTACGAGCAGTACTTC
v_gene: TRBV27; d_gene: TRBD2; j_gene: TRBJ2-3; abundance: -; CDR3aa: CASSLSSPSGRAIDTQYF; CDR3nt: TGTGCCAGCAGTTTATCATCCCCTAGCGGGAGGGCCATAGATACGCAGTATTTT
v_gene: TRBV6-1; d_gene: -; j_gene: TRBJ2-5; abundance: -; CDR3aa: CASNRGGWETQYF; CDR3nt: TGTGCCAGCAACAGGGGAGGATGGGAGACCCAGTACTTC
v_gene: TRBV4-1; d_gene: TRBD1; j_gene: TRBJ2-1; abundance: few; CDR3aa: CASSQAVGTGRNNEQFF; CDR3nt: TGCGCCAGCAGCCAAGCGGTCGGGACAGGGCGCAACAATGAGCAGTTCTTC
v_gene: TRBV6-1; d_gene: -; j_gene: TRBJ2-2; abundance: once; CDR3aa: CASSGDTGELFF; CDR3nt: TGTGCCAGCAGTGGAGACACCGGGGAGCTGTTTTTT
v_gene: TRBV7-2; d_gene: TRBD2; j_gene: TRBJ2-5; abundance: -; CDR3aa: CASSLLAGSQETQYF; CDR3nt: TGTGCCAGCAGCTTACTAGCGGGGTCTCAAGAGACCCAGTACTTC
v_gene: TRBV7-2; d_gene: TRBD2; j_gene: TRBJ2-3; abundance: -; CDR3aa: CASGPASGGYGDTQYF; CDR3nt: TGTGCCAGCGGTCCGGCTAGCGGGGGTTATGGAGATACGCAGTATTTT
v_gene: TRBV30; d_gene: -; j_gene: TRBJ2-5; abundance: -; CDR3aa: CAWTRRGSPETQYF; CDR3nt: TGTGCCTGGACTAGAAGGGGTTCGCCGGAGACCCAGTACTTC
v_gene: TRBV7-2; d_gene: TRBD1; j_gene: TRBJ2-7; abundance: -; CDR3aa: CASSPRTGPYEQYF; CDR3nt: TGTGCCAGCAGCCCTCGGACAGGGCCCTACGAGCAGTACTTC